Each of the 26 T cell receptor beta chains below was sequenced from the same sample in a study of blood T cell repertoires in COVID-19. Generated by immunoSEQ multiplex PCR, the TCRdb table keeps only in-frame clones and is missing some. The sample carries 100,000 or so clones, about 80% recorded once. The specimen was peripheral blood. Receptors originate from a man in his fifties or sixties with acute or convalescent COVID-19.

V usage is TRBV4-3 and J usage is TRBJ2-2; no clear D. Trimming removed 4 bases from V and 6 bases from J, with 15 bases in between. This CDR3 comprises 15 residues. The V gene's germline CDR1 is LGHNA and CDR2 YSLEER. The CDR3 is CASSPALGGAGELFF. As DNA, the CDR3 is TGCGCCAGCAGCCCCGCGCTCGGCGGAGCCGGGGAGCTGTTTTTT.

The rearrangement links TRBV19 to TRBJ2-1, with a weak D call TRBD1 (5 bases). The V end was cut by 6 bases, the J end by 5 bases, with 8 bases between. This CDR3 region has 12 residues. Per germline, CDR1 LNHDA and CDR2 SQIVND (reference sequence). The CDR3 coding sequence is TGTGCCAGTAGCTTGACAGACAATGAGCAGTTCTTC. Translating gives CASSLTDNEQFF.

V usage is TRBV6-5 and J usage is TRBJ1-5; possibly TRBD1 for D (5 bases). Per the germline V gene, CDR1 is MNHEY and CDR2 is SVGAGI. This CDR3 contains 13 residues. V lost 8 bases and J lost 0, with 8 bases in between. CDR3 sequence (DNA): TGTGCCAGCCAGGGTGATAGCAATCAGCCCCAGCATTTT. Protein sequence: CASQGDSNQPQHF.

J is TRBJ1-4 and V is TRBV5-1; D is possibly TRBD1 (5 bases). The CDR3 has 15 residues. V shed 3 bases and J shed 7 bases, with 16 bases lying between them. The germline V gene encodes CDR1 SGHRS and CDR2 YFSETQ. CDR3 sequence (DNA): TGCGCCAGCAGCTCCCTGGGAGGGGCCGGTGAAAAACTGTTTTTT. It translates to CASSSLGGAGEKLFF.

The chain couples TRBV19 to TRBJ1-4; unclear D gene. This CDR3 comprises 12 residues. Germline CDR1 reads LNHDA; CDR2 reads SQIVND (reference sequence). Trimming left V 9 bases short and J 4 bases short, with 9 bases between. CDR3: CASHGNNEKLFF. CDR3 nucleotides: TGTGCCAGCCACGGGAATAATGAAAAACTGTTTTTT. The full variable domain, its missing parts supplied by reference TRBV19 and TRBJ1-4, is DGGITQSPKYLFRKEGQNVTLSCEQNLNHDAMYWYRQDPGQGLRLIYYSQIVNDFQKGDIAEGYSVSREKKESFPLTVTSAQKNPTAFYLCASHGNNEKLFFGSGTQLSVL.

V and J are TRBV14 and TRBJ1-1; 8 nucleotides agree with TRBD1. CDR3 length: 15 amino acids. Losses at the gene ends were 3 bases for V and 5 bases for J; bases not matched to a gene: 8. Looked up from germline, CDR1 is SGHDN and CDR2 is FVKESK. The CDR3 region has the DNA TGTGCCAGCAGCCATTCCCCAGGGGGCGAGACTGAAGCTTTCTTT. Protein: CASSHSPGGETEAFF.

CDR3: CASSLGGAGDTQYF. The CDR3, as DNA: TGTGCCAGCAGCTTAGGCGGGGCCGGAGATACGCAGTATTTT. J is TRBJ2-3 and V is TRBV7-8, with a tentative D call TRBD2 (6 bases). V was cut by 1 base and J by 5 bases, with 10 bases left in between. CDR1 SGHVS and CDR2 FQNEAQ come from the germline V gene. The CDR3 extends over 14 amino acids.

This clone has only one observation. The chain couples TRBV27 to TRBJ2-3, with a weak D call TRBD2 (6 bases). The CDR3 runs 14 residues. Between the trimmed V and J ends, which lost 5 bases and 5 bases, there was a span of 14 bases. CDR1 is MNHEY, CDR2 SMNVEV, per germline (reference sequence). CDR3 sequence (DNA): TGTGCCAGCAGTCGTCAAGCGGGCAGAGATACGCAGTATTTT. Residues: CASSRQAGRDTQYF.

This CDR3 is CASSPQLGGQGAGTEAFF. The CDR3 coding sequence is TGTGCCAGCTCACCGCAGCTGGGGGGACAGGGGGCGGGAACTGAAGCTTTCTTT. The chain uses TRBV18 and TRBJ1-1, with TRBD1 matching over 12 bases. The CDR3 runs 18 residues. The germline CDR1 and CDR2 sequences are KGHSH and LQKENI. After removal of 3 bases from V and 5 bases from J, the junction contained 13 bases not matched to a gene.

This clone was recorded a few times. V is TRBV27 and J is TRBJ1-1, with D maybe TRBD1 (5 bases). The CDR3 spans 14 residues. The germline V gene has CDR1 MNHEY and CDR2 SMNVEV (reference sequence). With 3 bases removed from V and 1 base from J, the gap between germline ends came to 9 bases. This CDR3 reads CASSFTGQNTEAFF. CDR3 DNA sequence: TGTGCCAGCAGTTTTACCGGACAGAACACTGAAGCTTTCTTT.

The chain employs TRBV5-5 and TRBJ1-5; 8 nucleotides agree with TRBD1. This CDR3 has 16 amino acids. Germline V gives CDR1 SGHKS, CDR2 YYEKEE (reference sequence). The J segment lost 4 bases and the V segment lost 4 bases, leaving 10 bases of the junction unmatched. In DNA form, the CDR3 reads TGTGCCAGCAGCATCAACCCGGGACAGGTAAATCAGCCCCAGCATTTT. This encodes CASSINPGQVNQPQHF.

This clone was observed a handful of times. The DNA of the CDR3 is TGTGCCAGCAGTTTACGGAACAGGGCCACAGATACGCAGTATTTT. It encodes CASSLRNRATDTQYF. The genes are TRBV6-5 and TRBJ2-3; weak D call: TRBD1 (6 bases). Germline CDR1 is MNHEY and CDR2 is SVGAGI. The CDR3 is made up of 15 amino acids. Trimming shortened V by 4 bases and J by 2 bases, and 13 bases separated the two germline ends.

This rearrangement joins TRBV11-2 to TRBJ2-2, with D perhaps matching TRBD2 (6 bases). The CDR3 has 17 amino acids. Trimming removed 5 bases from V and 8 bases from J, with 24 bases in between. Germline V gene sequence: CDR1 SGHAT, CDR2 FQNNGV. CDR3 bases: TGTGCCAGCAGCGGAGGGCCAGGGAAGCCTGGGCTAGGGGAGCTGTTTTTT. Protein sequence: CASSGGPGKPGLGELFF.

The V and J genes are TRBV12-3 or TRBV12-4 and TRBJ2-4; 10 nucleotides match TRBD2. This CDR3 has 13 amino acids. V gave up 6 bases and J gave up 8 bases; unmatched junction bases: 4. CDR3 nucleotides: TGTGCCAGCAGCGCGCTAGCGGGGGACATTCAGTACTTC. Protein sequence: CASSALAGDIQYF.

The V gene is TRBV5-4, the J gene TRBJ2-1, with D perhaps matching TRBD2 (7 bases). Deletions cut 4 bases from V and 0 bases from J, with 11 bases between. Germline V lookup: CDR1 SGHNT, CDR2 YYREEE (reference sequence). This CDR3 contains 15 residues. CDR3: CASSRGGGSYNEQFF. DNA for the CDR3: TGTGCCAGCAGCCGGGGAGGGGGCTCCTACAATGAGCAGTTCTTC.

The chain has TRBV9 and TRBJ2-1; TRBD2 agrees at 8 bases. CDR3 size: 14 residues. The germline V gene encodes CDR1 SGDLS and CDR2 YYNGEE. V dropped 4 bases and J dropped 14; count of bases not matched to a gene: 14. The CDR3 here is CASSPRTSSVGKFF. CDR3 in DNA: TGTGCCAGCAGCCCCAGGACTAGCTCGGTGGGAAAGTTCTTC.

The sample holds a few counts of this clone. The chain couples TRBV24-1 to TRBJ2-2; TRBD1 matches 9 bases. V shed 9 bases and J 6 bases; nucleotides not matched to a gene: 10. The CDR3 sequence is 15 residues long. Germline values: CDR1 KGHDR, CDR2 SFDVKD. The CDR3 loop is CATSRDRADPGELFF. The CDR3 nucleotides are TGTGCCACCTCCCGGGACAGGGCCGATCCCGGGGAGCTGTTTTTT.

The CDR3 here is CSVAEGGTGARDTQYF. The CDR3 DNA follows: TGCAGCGTCGCTGAAGGGGGAACAGGGGCGAGGGATACGCAGTATTTT. The chain uses TRBV29-1 and TRBJ2-3, with 7 bases identical to TRBD1. Losses at the gene ends were 6 bases for V and 6 bases for J; bases not matched to a gene: 18. Germline CDR1 and CDR2: SQVTM and ANQGSEA. The CDR3 totals 16 residues.

The V call is TRBV7-9, the J call TRBJ1-1; D gene unclear. Trimming removed 0 bases from V and 2 bases from J, with 7 bases in between. This CDR3 is built from 14 residues. The germline V gene has CDR1 SEHNR and CDR2 FQNEAQ (reference sequence). CDR3 residues: CASSLAQANTEAFF. The CDR3 DNA sequence: TGTGCCAGCAGCTTAGCTCAGGCTAACACTGAAGCTTTCTTT.

The chain employs TRBV30 and TRBJ1-2; TRBD1 is a possible D gene (6 bases). V shed 2 bases and J shed 6 bases, with 13 bases lying between them. Germline-derived CDR1 and CDR2 are GTSNPN and SVGIG (reference sequence). The CDR3 loop spans 13 amino acids. CDR3 amino acids: CAWSSQGFDGYTF. Written as DNA, the CDR3 is TGTGCCTGGAGTTCACAGGGTTTCGATGGCTACACCTTC.

The V call is TRBV5-4, the J call TRBJ1-1; a weak D match, TRBD1 (6 bases). Looked up from germline, CDR1 is SGHNT and CDR2 is YYREEE (reference sequence). The CDR3 contains 14 residues. V dropped 1 base and J dropped 0 bases, with 7 bases sitting between them. The DNA of the CDR3 is TGTGCCAGCAGCTTGCCAGGGGTGAACACTGAAGCTTTCTTT. It codes for CASSLPGVNTEAFF.

The chain couples TRBV21-1 to TRBJ1-2; the D call of TRBD1 is as the table states it, not checked on the DNA. TRBV21-1 has pseudogene status. The CDR3 has 15 amino acids. CDR3 in DNA: TGTGCCAGCAGCCTAATACAGGGGCCTCGATATGGCTACACCTTC. Its protein is CASSLIQGPRYGYTF.

The chain has TRBV4-1 and TRBJ1-5; maybe TRBD1 (6 bases). Trimming removed 5 bases at V and 4 bases at J, with 15 bases between. The CDR3 loop spans 15 amino acids. Germline V CDR1 and CDR2: MGHRA, YSYEKL. The CDR3 nucleotides read TGCGCCAGCAGCTCAACCGGGACACAGAATCAGCCCCAGCATTTT. This sequence encodes CASSSTGTQNQPQHF.

J is TRBJ1-6 and V is TRBV7-2, with D maybe TRBD1 (6 bases). V was cut by 5 bases and J by 14 bases, with 22 bases left in between. In germline, CDR1 is SGHTA, CDR2 FQGNSA. This CDR3 has 15 amino acids. This chain's CDR3 is CASSGLRDTERSLHF. The CDR3 coding sequence is TGTGCCAGCAGCGGGCTCCGGGACACCGAGCGGTCCCTCCACTTT.

The CDR3 bases are TGTGCCAGCAGCCCACCAGGGGACCCTATCCCAGATACGCAGTATTTT. Encoded protein: CASSPPGDPIPDTQYF. The rearrangement links TRBV7-9 to TRBJ2-3, with D maybe TRBD1 (6 bases). CDR1 SEHNR and CDR2 FQNEAQ come from the germline V gene (reference sequence). The CDR3 length is 16 residues. Trimming took off 5 bases at V and 4 bases at J, with 19 bases between the two ends.

The chain has TRBV27 and TRBJ2-3; D possibly corresponds to TRBD2 (5 bases). Deletions cut 5 bases from V and 6 bases from J, with 15 bases between. This CDR3 has 14 residues. CDR1 MNHEY and CDR2 SMNVEV come from the germline V gene (reference sequence). CDR3 protein: CASSPRARRDTQYF. DNA for the CDR3: TGTGCCAGCAGTCCAAGGGCTCGGAGGGATACGCAGTATTTT.